Below, 11 T cell receptor beta chains from the same sample are listed, as sequenced in a study of blood T cell repertoires in COVID-19. Measured with immunoSEQ multiplex PCR; TCRdb has only the in-frame clones, and not every one. The sample shows 200,000 to 300,000 clones, around four fifths of them seen only once. Specimen: peripheral blood. These receptors all stem from a man aged 60-69 years with acute or convalescent COVID-19.

V gene TRBV19 combines with J gene TRBJ1-2; 8 bases map to TRBD1. This CDR3 is built from 13 residues. V shed 4 bases and J 4 bases; nucleotides not matched to a gene: 2. Germline CDR1 is LNHDA and CDR2 is SQIVND (reference sequence). The CDR3 nucleotides read TGTGCCAGTAGTACCCAGGGGGCCTATGGCTACACCTTC. Protein: CASSTQGAYGYTF.

The chain combines TRBV2 with TRBJ2-3; 7 positions match TRBD2. CDR3 size: 14 residues. Germline CDR1 SNHLY, CDR2 FYNNEI. Trimming at V came to 3 bases and at J to 7 bases, leaving 7 bases not matched to a gene. The CDR3 loop reads CASSEQRDSYTQYF. In DNA, the CDR3 is TGTGCCAGCAGTGAGCAGCGGGACTCATATACGCAGTATTTT.

This chain connects TRBV6-5 to TRBJ1-1; perhaps TRBD1 as D (6 bases). The V gene's germline CDR1 is MNHEY and CDR2 SVGAGI. CDR3 size: 15 residues. Between the trimmed V and J ends, which lost 5 bases and 4 bases, there was a span of 17 bases. CDR3 sequence: CASSQLGGRVTEAFF. The CDR3 DNA sequence: TGTGCCAGCAGTCAATTAGGGGGTCGGGTCACTGAAGCTTTCTTT.

The gene calls are TRBV5-1 and TRBJ1-3; weak D call: TRBD1 (5 bases). This CDR3 region has 14 residues. The germline gives CDR1 SGHRS, CDR2 YFSETQ. Trimming removed 4 bases from V and 2 bases from J, with 10 bases in between. The CDR3 loop reads CASSNRSPGNTIYF. The CDR3 DNA reads TGCGCCAGCAGCAACAGGAGTCCTGGAAACACCATATATTTT.

Note on this clone: The junction departs from germline at one end; a sequencing error may be responsible. Other DNA sequences in this sample translate to the same CDR3. The genes are TRBV6-2 or TRBV6-3 and TRBJ1-4; the D gene is possibly TRBD1 (6 bases). The length of the CDR3 is 17 residues. From germline, CDR1 is MNHEY and CDR2 SVGEGT. The CDR3 region is CASSYLRLRQENEKLFF. CDR3 nucleotide sequence: TGTGCCAGCAGCTACTTACGGCTTCGACAGGAAAATGAAAAACTGTTTTTT.

In DNA, the CDR3 is TGTGCCAGCAGCCCTCAGACAGGATCTATCTCTGGGGCCAACGTCCTGACTTTC. Amino acids: CASSPQTGSISGANVLTF. The chain employs TRBV9 and TRBJ2-6, with D possibly matching TRBD1 (6 bases). This CDR3 spans 18 amino acids. Per the germline V gene, CDR1 is SGDLS and CDR2 is YYNGEE. V lost 4 bases to trimming and J lost 0 bases, with 17 bases between them.

The chain uses TRBV9 and TRBJ1-2; D is perhaps TRBD1 (5 bases). The CDR3 totals 14 residues. V gave up 1 base and J gave up 4 bases, with 11 bases separating them. Germline V CDR1 and CDR2: SGDLS, YYNGEE. For the CDR3, the DNA is TGTGCCAGCAGCGTACAGGGCTCACTCTATGGCTACACCTTC. Translation: CASSVQGSLYGYTF. The full variable domain, in which reference TRBV9 and TRBJ1-2 provide the parts outside the CDR3, is DSGVTQTPKHLITATGQRVTLRCSPRSGDLSVYWYQQSLDQGLQFLIQYYNGEERAKGNILERFSAQQFPDLHSELNLSSLELGDSALYFCASSVQGSLYGYTFGSGTRLTVV.

In the case of this clone: Sequence at one end of the junction differs from germline and may be a read error. The chain is built from TRBV5-1 and TRBJ2-7, with 13 bases identical to TRBD2. The length of the CDR3 is 12 residues. In germline, CDR1 is SGHRS, CDR2 YFSETQ. The CDR3, as DNA: TGCGCCAGCAGCTTGATGGGGACTAGCGGGACCTTC. Translating it yields CASSLMGTSGTF.

Comment on this clone: This same CDR3 is encoded by further DNA sequences in the sample. The J gene is TRBJ1-3, the V gene TRBV28; D not certain. Germline V gives CDR1 MDHEN, CDR2 SYDVKM. Trimming removed 2 bases from V and 3 bases from J, with 8 bases in between. The CDR3 has 14 amino acids. CDR3 sequence (DNA): TGTGCCAGCAGTTTACCCCATAGTGGAAACACCATATATTTT. Its protein product is CASSLPHSGNTIYF.

V gene TRBV9 combines with J gene TRBJ2-3; 9 bases agree with TRBD1. The germline V gene encodes CDR1 SGDLS and CDR2 YYNGEE. The CDR3 has 15 residues. Trimming cost V 3 bases and J 0 bases; bases outside gene matches: 2. The CDR3 DNA sequence: TGTGCCAGCAGCGCGACAGGGGGGAGCACAGATACGCAGTATTTT. Its translation: CASSATGGSTDTQYF.

This clone was counted once. V gene TRBV6-2 or TRBV6-3 combines with J gene TRBJ2-1, with TRBD1 matching over 8 bases. This CDR3 region has 15 residues. Looked up from germline, CDR1 is MNHEY and CDR2 is SVGEGT. V lost 6 bases, J lost 3 bases, and 7 bases stayed unmatched. CDR3 residues: CASSQVGQGYNEQFF. The CDR3 nucleotides are TGTGCCAGCAGCCAGGTTGGACAGGGCTACAATGAGCAGTTCTTC.